The rows below give T cell receptor beta chains drawn from one sample of a study of cytomegalovirus exposure and HLA in healthy donors. Only in-frame clones appear in the TCRdb table, and some are missing; sequencing was by immunoSEQ multiplex PCR. This sample's table reports around 120,000 clones. Sequencing was performed on PBMCs. These receptors were obtained from a man between 18 and 35 years old in good health and CMV-seronegative. CDR3s include the opening cysteine and the closing phenylalanine or tryptophan. Fields, in order: V gene, D gene, J gene, CDR3 protein, CDR3 DNA. The D gene is left open where the match is weak.

v_call: TRBV5-5
d_call: -
j_call: TRBJ2-6
cdr3_aa: CASGLKTAHFSGANVLTF
cdr3_nt: TGTGCCAGCGGCTTAAAGACAGCGCACTTCTCTGGGGCCAACGTCCTGACTTTC

v_call: TRBV11-2
d_call: -
j_call: TRBJ2-7
cdr3_aa: CASSLAGLTGASSYEQYF
cdr3_nt: TGTGCCAGCAGCTTAGCTGGGTTGACAGGCGCTAGCTCCTACGAGCAGTACTTC

v_call: TRBV27
d_call: -
j_call: TRBJ2-1
cdr3_aa: CASSSLRGALNEQFF
cdr3_nt: TGTGCCAGCAGTTCCCTCCGAGGTGCACTCAATGAGCAGTTCTTC

v_call: TRBV7-3
d_call: TRBD1
j_call: TRBJ1-1
cdr3_aa: CASSLGQGRFAEAFF
cdr3_nt: TGTGCCAGCAGCCTAGGACAGGGAAGGTTCGCTGAAGCTTTCTTT

v_call: TRBV4-1
d_call: -
j_call: TRBJ2-7
cdr3_aa: CASSQEVSVIAYEQYF
cdr3_nt: TGCGCCAGCAGCCAAGAAGTGAGCGTTATTGCCTACGAGCAGTACTTC

v_call: TRBV9
d_call: -
j_call: TRBJ2-2
cdr3_aa: CASSVEAGPTGELFF
cdr3_nt: TGTGCCAGCAGCGTAGAGGCAGGGCCCACCGGGGAGCTGTTTTTT

v_call: TRBV15
d_call: -
j_call: TRBJ1-5
cdr3_aa: CATSRGSGGGNQPQHF
cdr3_nt: TGTGCCACCAGCAGAGGTTCGGGGGGCGGCAATCAGCCCCAGCATTTT

v_call: TRBV6-6
d_call: -
j_call: TRBJ1-2
cdr3_aa: CASSYSSVNYGYTF
cdr3_nt: TGTGCCAGCAGTTACTCGTCCGTTAACTATGGCTACACCTTC

v_call: TRBV10-3
d_call: TRBD2
j_call: TRBJ2-3
cdr3_aa: CAITSGATDTQYF
cdr3_nt: TGTGCCATCACTAGCGGAGCCACAGATACGCAGTATTTT

v_call: TRBV9
d_call: -
j_call: TRBJ1-1
cdr3_aa: CASSVVVYTEAFF
cdr3_nt: TGTGCCAGCAGCGTAGTAGTGTACACTGAAGCTTTCTTT

v_call: TRBV7-9
d_call: TRBD1
j_call: TRBJ1-6
cdr3_aa: CASSMGQGFYNSPLHF
cdr3_nt: TGTGCCAGCAGCATGGGACAGGGATTTTATAATTCACCCCTCCACTTT

v_call: TRBV25-1
d_call: -
j_call: TRBJ2-6
cdr3_aa: CASSGRGSGANVLTF
cdr3_nt: TGTGCCAGCAGTGGGAGGGGCTCTGGGGCCAACGTCCTGACTTTC

v_call: TRBV5-1
d_call: -
j_call: TRBJ2-7
cdr3_aa: CASSLGPQGSSYEQYF
cdr3_nt: TGCGCCAGCAGCTTGGGGCCTCAGGGGAGCTCCTACGAGCAGTACTTC

v_call: TRBV18
d_call: -
j_call: TRBJ1-6
cdr3_aa: CASSQSSYNSPLHF
cdr3_nt: TGTGCCAGCTCACAGAGCTCCTATAATTCACCCCTCCACTTT

v_call: TRBV10-2
d_call: -
j_call: TRBJ1-2
cdr3_aa: CASSVTDRGYTF
cdr3_nt: TGCGCCAGCAGTGTCACGGACAGAGGCTACACCTTC

v_call: TRBV2
d_call: -
j_call: TRBJ2-2
cdr3_aa: CASSEIRGYGELFF
cdr3_nt: TGTGCCAGCAGTGAGATCAGGGGATATGGGGAGCTGTTTTTT

v_call: TRBV6-1
d_call: -
j_call: TRBJ2-3
cdr3_aa: CASSEGGGADTQYF
cdr3_nt: TGTGCCAGCAGTGAAGGGGGGGGCGCAGATACGCAGTATTTT

v_call: TRBV5-4
d_call: TRBD1
j_call: TRBJ2-5
cdr3_aa: CASSLDRGKTQYF
cdr3_nt: TGTGCCAGCAGCTTGGACAGGGGTAAGACCCAGTACTTC

v_call: TRBV6-5
d_call: -
j_call: TRBJ2-3
cdr3_aa: CASSYGTFSTDTQYF
cdr3_nt: TGTGCCAGCAGTTACGGGACATTTAGCACAGATACGCAGTATTTT

v_call: TRBV12-5
d_call: -
j_call: TRBJ2-5
cdr3_aa: CASGYGTEQYF
cdr3_nt: TGTGCTAGTGGTTATGGGACTGAGCAGTACTTC

v_call: TRBV7-9
d_call: -
j_call: TRBJ1-1
cdr3_aa: CASSPNRNTEAFF
cdr3_nt: TGTGCCAGCAGCCCTAACAGGAACACTGAAGCTTTCTTT

v_call: TRBV6-6
d_call: -
j_call: TRBJ2-5
cdr3_aa: CASSLEHQETQYF
cdr3_nt: TGTGCCAGCAGTCTGGAGCACCAAGAGACCCAGTACTTC

v_call: TRBV5-1
d_call: TRBD1
j_call: TRBJ2-7
cdr3_aa: CASSQGQGPSYEQYF
cdr3_nt: TGCGCCAGCAGCCAGGGACAGGGCCCTTCCTACGAGCAGTACTTC

v_call: TRBV7-9
d_call: -
j_call: TRBJ2-3
cdr3_aa: CASSSPSTYTQYF
cdr3_nt: TGTGCCAGCAGCTCCCCCTCGACTTATACGCAGTATTTT

v_call: TRBV6-1
d_call: TRBD1
j_call: TRBJ1-1
cdr3_aa: CASSELQGAQRPEAFF
cdr3_nt: TGTGCCAGCAGTGAGTTACAGGGGGCGCAGAGACCAGAAGCTTTCTTT

v_call: TRBV14
d_call: TRBD1
j_call: TRBJ1-4
cdr3_aa: CASSQHWDRAFEKLFF
cdr3_nt: TGTGCCAGCAGCCAACATTGGGACAGGGCGTTTGAAAAACTGTTTTTT

v_call: TRBV15
d_call: TRBD1
j_call: TRBJ1-1
cdr3_aa: CATSRDRTGNTEAFF
cdr3_nt: TGTGCCACCAGCAGAGATAGGACAGGGAACACTGAAGCTTTCTTT

v_call: TRBV19
d_call: -
j_call: TRBJ2-1
cdr3_aa: CASSIRRQHNEQFF
cdr3_nt: TGTGCCAGTAGTATTAGGAGGCAACACAATGAGCAGTTCTTC

v_call: TRBV5-5
d_call: -
j_call: TRBJ1-4
cdr3_aa: CASRITGTATNEKLFF
cdr3_nt: TGTGCCAGCAGAATAACAGGGACCGCAACTAATGAAAAACTGTTTTTT

v_call: TRBV7-3
d_call: -
j_call: TRBJ1-1
cdr3_aa: CASRTGGAGGTEAFF
cdr3_nt: TGTGCCAGCCGAACTGGAGGAGCGGGAGGCACTGAAGCTTTCTTT

v_call: TRBV30
d_call: -
j_call: TRBJ1-1
cdr3_aa: CAWSRLGSEAFF
cdr3_nt: TGTGCCTGGAGCCGACTTGGATCTGAAGCTTTCTTT

v_call: TRBV14
d_call: -
j_call: TRBJ2-2
cdr3_aa: CASSRGLNTGELFF
cdr3_nt: TGTGCCAGCAGTCGGGGACTGAACACCGGGGAGCTGTTTTTT

v_call: TRBV9
d_call: TRBD2
j_call: TRBJ2-1
cdr3_aa: CASSVSGSSYNEQFF
cdr3_nt: TGTGCCAGCAGCGTCAGCGGGAGCTCCTACAATGAGCAGTTCTTC